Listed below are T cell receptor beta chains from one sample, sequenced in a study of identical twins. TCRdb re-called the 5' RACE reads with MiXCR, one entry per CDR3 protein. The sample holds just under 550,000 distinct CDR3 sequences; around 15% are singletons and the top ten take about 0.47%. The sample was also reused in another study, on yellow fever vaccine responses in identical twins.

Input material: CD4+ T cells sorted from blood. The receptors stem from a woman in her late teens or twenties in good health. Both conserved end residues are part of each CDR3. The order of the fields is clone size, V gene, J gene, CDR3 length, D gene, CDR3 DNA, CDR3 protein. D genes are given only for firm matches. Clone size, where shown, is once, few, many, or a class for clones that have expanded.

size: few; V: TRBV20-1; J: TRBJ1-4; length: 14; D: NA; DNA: TGCAGTGCTAGGGGAGGGGCCGATAATGAAAAACTGTTTTTT; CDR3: CSARGGADNEKLFF
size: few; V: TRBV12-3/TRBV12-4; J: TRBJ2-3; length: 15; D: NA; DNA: TGTGCCAGCAGGCCTCTTAGGGTGGGCACAGATACGCAGTATTTT; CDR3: CASRPLRVGTDTQYF
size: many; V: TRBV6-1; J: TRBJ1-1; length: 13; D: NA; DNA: TGTGCCAGCACTAGGGACCGTAACACTGAAGCTTTCTTT; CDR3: CASTRDRNTEAFF
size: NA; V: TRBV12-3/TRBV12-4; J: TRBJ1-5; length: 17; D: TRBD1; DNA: TGTGCCAGCAGCCGGGACAGGGGCTCTAATAGCAATCAGCCCCAGCATTTT; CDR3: CASSRDRGSNSNQPQHF
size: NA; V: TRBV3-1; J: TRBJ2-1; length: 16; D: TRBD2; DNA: TGTGCCAGCAGCCAACCGGGACTAGCGGGAGTGCGTGAGCAGTTCTTC; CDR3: CASSQPGLAGVREQFF
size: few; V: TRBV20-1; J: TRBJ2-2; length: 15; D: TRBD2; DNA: TGCAGTGCCGATAAGCGGGGAACGAACACCGGGGAGCTGTTTTTT; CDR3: CSADKRGTNTGELFF
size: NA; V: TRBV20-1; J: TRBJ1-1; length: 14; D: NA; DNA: TGCAGTGCTGCGCATAGGAGTGGGAACACTGAAGCTTTCTTT; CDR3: CSAAHRSGNTEAFF
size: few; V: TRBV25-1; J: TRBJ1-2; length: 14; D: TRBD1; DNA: TGTGCCAGCAGCCCTTCAGGGGGCTACTATGGCTACACCTTC; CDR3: CASSPSGGYYGYTF
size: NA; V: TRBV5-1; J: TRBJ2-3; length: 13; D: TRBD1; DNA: TGCGCCAGTGGACAGGGGCACACAGATACGCAGTATTTT; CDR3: CASGQGHTDTQYF
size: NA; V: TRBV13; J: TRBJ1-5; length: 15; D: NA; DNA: TGTGCCAGCAGCCGTACAGGGACGGGCAATCAGCCCCAGCATTTT; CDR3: CASSRTGTGNQPQHF
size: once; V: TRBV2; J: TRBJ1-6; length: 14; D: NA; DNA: TGTGCCAGCAGTCCCGGGACCGACCATTCACCCCTCCACTTT; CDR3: CASSPGTDHSPLHF
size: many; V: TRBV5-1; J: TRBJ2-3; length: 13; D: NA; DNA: TGCGCCAGCGGAACAGCTAGCACAGATACGCAGTATTTT; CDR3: CASGTASTDTQYF
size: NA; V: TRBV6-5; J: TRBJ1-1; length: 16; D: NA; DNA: TGTGCCAGCAGTTACCATTACAGGCCCGGGAACACTGAAGCTTTCTTT; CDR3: CASSYHYRPGNTEAFF
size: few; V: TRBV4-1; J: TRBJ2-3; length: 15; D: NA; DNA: TGCGCCAGCAGCCACGATCCCCTTGGCACAGATACGCAGTATTTT; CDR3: CASSHDPLGTDTQYF
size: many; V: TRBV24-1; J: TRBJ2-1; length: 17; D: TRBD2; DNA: TGTGCCACCAGTGACCCATCCCCTAGCGGGAAATACAATGAGCAGTTCTTC; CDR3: CATSDPSPSGKYNEQFF
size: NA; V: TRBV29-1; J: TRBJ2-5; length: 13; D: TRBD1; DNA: TGCAGCGCTGGACAGGGAGGACAAGAGACCCAGTACTTC; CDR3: CSAGQGGQETQYF